This TCR beta chain was identified during a study of regulatory T cells in long-lasting Graves disease. Looking at the study overall: For under 3 months, newly diagnosed Graves' patients had been taking antithyroid drugs.

This CDR3 has 10 amino acids. The germline CDR1 and CDR2 sequences are PRHDT and FYEKMQ (reference sequence). The germline V and J ends were trimmed by 5 bases and 3 bases, with 0 bases remaining between them. CDR3-region Arm-PCR and iRepertoire HTBI primers produced the TCR beta libraries. TCRdb used MiXCR to reprocess the multiplex PCR reads, holding one entry per CDR3 protein. The sample includes around 400,000 distinct CDR3 sequences, 15% to 18% seen only once; the top ten take about a fifth. Study observations and caveats: Persistent disease samples used TRBV28, TRBJ1-2 and TRBJ2-5 preferentially. Only a small sample size was used, which may have cut accuracy. The study examined only peripheral blood, not thyroid tissue.

Stated time point: newly diagnosed GD, antithyroid drugs for less than 3 months. The TCR library used RNA extracted from PBMCs. This clonotype showed up many times. Its antigen is not known. The sample here was peripheral blood mononuclear cells (PBMCs), taken at new diagnosis, from a patient treated with antithyroid drugs. V usage is TRBV13 and J usage is TRBJ2-3; D is uncertain. This clonotype was sampled from a female donor with Graves disease. The CDR3 DNA is TGTGCCAGCAGCACAGATACGCAGTATTTT. Encoded protein: CASSTDTQYF.